These T cell receptor beta chains were read from a single sample in a study of blood T cell repertoires in COVID-19. TCRdb's table, derived via immunoSEQ multiplex PCR, lists solely in-frame clones and lacks some. The data show hundreds of thousands of clones, 70% to 90% seen once. Sequences were obtained from peripheral blood. Source of these receptors: a woman aged 18-35 years who had recovered from COVID-19. Both conserved end residues are part of each CDR3. The order of the fields is V gene, J gene, D gene, clone size, CDR3 DNA, CDR3 protein. The D gene is left open where the match is weak. Not every row has a clone size; where given, it reads once, few, many or a size class.

TRBV30	TRBJ1-5	.	.	TGTGCCTGGAATCCACAGGGCAATCAGCCCCAGCATTTT	CAWNPQGNQPQHF
TRBV5-6	TRBJ1-2	TRBD1	.	TGTGCCAGCAGCCAGACAGGGAACTATGGCTACACCTTC	CASSQTGNYGYTF
TRBV7-2	TRBJ2-1	.	.	TGTGCCAGCAGCGTTAGAGGCGTTAGCGGCGCATCCGGGTTCTTC	CASSVRGVSGASGFF
TRBV10-3	TRBJ1-2	TRBD1	.	TGTGCCATCACCCCCGGGGACAGGGGGCAGGACTATGGCTACACCTTC	CAITPGDRGQDYGYTF
TRBV7-2	TRBJ2-1	TRBD2	.	TGTGCCAGCAGATTGCGGGGGAACAATGAGCAGTTCTTC	CASRLRGNNEQFF
TRBV12-3/TRBV12-4	TRBJ2-7	.	.	TGTGCCAGCAGTTTACGCCCTCGAGTGCAGTACTTC	CASSLRPRVQYF
TRBV15	TRBJ1-2	.	.	TGTGCCACCCGGCACGACAGAAGGGGTGGCTACACCTTC	CATRHDRRGGYTF
TRBV6-5	TRBJ2-1	.	.	TGTGCCAGCAGTTACTCTGTCAGCGATACTTACAATGAGCAGTTCTTC	CASSYSVSDTYNEQFF
TRBV4-1	TRBJ2-1	TRBD2	.	TGCGCCAGCAGCCGGGGACTAGCGGGAGGTTTAAGCAACAATGAGCAGTTCTTC	CASSRGLAGGLSNNEQFF
TRBV6-2/TRBV6-3	TRBJ2-1	.	.	TGTGCCAGCAGTTACTTTTCAGCGCTCTACAATGAGCAGTTCTTC	CASSYFSALYNEQFF
TRBV6-2/TRBV6-3	TRBJ1-2	.	.	TGTGCCAGCAGTTCCGCCAGGGACTACACCTTC	CASSSARDYTF
TRBV7-3	TRBJ2-1	.	.	TGTGCCAGCAGCTTTGGAGCTAGACCGGGCAATGAGCAGTTCTTC	CASSFGARPGNEQFF
TRBV5-1	TRBJ2-7	.	.	TGCGCCAGCAGCCCTTCTGGGGGAGGATACGAGCAGTACTTC	CASSPSGGGYEQYF
TRBV6-2/TRBV6-3	TRBJ2-2	.	.	TGTGCCAGCAGTTACTCGACGGGATCCGGGGAGCTGTTTTTT	CASSYSTGSGELFF
TRBV24-1	TRBJ1-2	.	.	TGTGCCACCAGTTCGTCAGGGGCTGGCTACACCTTC	CATSSSGAGYTF
TRBV19	TRBJ2-2	TRBD2	.	TGTGCCAGTAGTTATGGGACTAGCGGGAACACCGGGGAGCTGTTTTTT	CASSYGTSGNTGELFF
TRBV6-2/TRBV6-3	TRBJ2-3	TRBD2	.	TGTGCCAGCAGTTACACTAGCGGGAGTGCAGATACGCAGTATTTT	CASSYTSGSADTQYF
TRBV27	TRBJ2-1	TRBD2	.	TGTGCCAGCAGCCCCGGGACTAGTCTGGTAAATGAGCAGTTCTTC	CASSPGTSLVNEQFF
TRBV9	TRBJ1-1	TRBD1	.	TGTGCCAGCAGCTTCGCCCCCGGGGCGGGACAGCCCATGAACACTGAAGCTTTCTTT	CASSFAPGAGQPMNTEAFF
TRBV4-3	TRBJ2-1	TRBD2	.	TGCGCCAGCAGCCAAGCCCCGGGACTAGCGGTGGATGAGCAGTTCTTC	CASSQAPGLAVDEQFF
TRBV6-2/TRBV6-3	TRBJ2-7	TRBD2	.	TGTGCCAGCAGCACCTCTCGGACTAGCGGTTACGAGCAGTACTTC	CASSTSRTSGYEQYF
TRBV6-2/TRBV6-3	TRBJ2-7	TRBD1	.	TGTGCCAGCAGTCAGACGCGGACAGGAACGACCTACGAGCAGTACTTC	CASSQTRTGTTYEQYF
TRBV9	TRBJ1-1	.	.	TGTGCCAGCAGCGTAGAGGAGGGATTGGACACTGAAGCTTTCTTT	CASSVEEGLDTEAFF
TRBV10-1	TRBJ1-3	TRBD1	.	TGCGCCAGCAGACCAGCGGGACAGGGTCTACCTAAGGGTACCTCTGGAAACACCATATATTTT	CASRPAGQGLPKGTSGNTIYF
TRBV19	TRBJ2-3	.	.	TGTGCCAGTAGTATGCAGGCCCCAGATACGCAGTATTTT	CASSMQAPDTQYF
TRBV3-1/TRBV3-2	TRBJ2-7	.	.	TGTGCCAGCAGCCAAGATCCCGGTAAGAGTTCTTTATTCGAGCAGTACTTC	CASSQDPGKSSLFEQYF
TRBV6-6	TRBJ2-1	TRBD1	.	TGTGCCAGCAGTCAGTGGACAGGGGATGAGCAGTTCTTC	CASSQWTGDEQFF
TRBV30	TRBJ1-2	TRBD1	.	TGTGCCTGGAGTTCGCCGGGACAGGTCTTCTTCTATGGCTACACCTTC	CAWSSPGQVFFYGYTF
TRBV27	TRBJ2-1	TRBD2	.	TGTGCCAGCAGCCCCCTAGCGGGAGGGCGCAATGAGCAGTTCTTC	CASSPLAGGRNEQFF
TRBV7-2	TRBJ2-4	TRBD2	.	TGTGCCAGCAGCTTCGGGATAGCGGGAGGCGAGAGGAACATTCAGTACTTC	CASSFGIAGGERNIQYF
TRBV19	TRBJ2-7	TRBD2	.	TGTGCCAGTAGTTCAAGCTTAGCGGGAGGCCTCTACGAGCAGTACTTC	CASSSSLAGGLYEQYF
TRBV7-2	TRBJ1-1	TRBD1	.	TGTGCCATCCCCACACAGGGGGCAATCATGAACACTGAAGCTTTCTTT	CAIPTQGAIMNTEAFF
TRBV29-1	TRBJ1-1	.	.	TGCAGCGGTCACGTAGACACTGAAGCTTTCTTT	CSGHVDTEAFF
TRBV7-2	TRBJ1-3	TRBD1	.	TGTGCCAGCAGCTTAGGGGGACAGCACTCTGGAAACACCATATATTTT	CASSLGGQHSGNTIYF
TRBV2	TRBJ1-2	TRBD1	.	TGTGCCAGGACAGGGGTTGGCTACACCTTC	CARTGVGYTF
TRBV25-1	TRBJ1-1	.	.	TGTGCCAGCAGCGACCTACGGGGAGGGAAGACTGAAGCTTTCTTT	CASSDLRGGKTEAFF
TRBV24-1	TRBJ2-1	.	.	TGTGCCACCAGTAACTCCGGGACTGAAGCTTTCAATGAGCAGTTCTTC	CATSNSGTEAFNEQFF
TRBV14	TRBJ2-1	TRBD2	.	TGTGCCAGCAGCCAAGGTTTCCCTAGCGGGAGAAATGAGCAGTTCTTC	CASSQGFPSGRNEQFF
TRBV7-2	TRBJ2-1	TRBD2	.	TGTGCCAGCAGCTTTAGCGGGAGAGGGCAGTTCTTC	CASSFSGRGQFF
TRBV6-6	TRBJ2-3	.	.	TGTGCCAGCAGCCTCGTCAGGGGAACGCCGGATACGCAGTATTTT	CASSLVRGTPDTQYF
TRBV18	TRBJ2-1	.	few	TGTGCCAGCTCACCACCAAGAGCTTCCAATGAGCAGTTCTTC	CASSPPRASNEQFF
TRBV5-1	TRBJ2-2	.	.	TGCGCCAGCAGCTTGCGGGGTGCCGGGGAGCTGTTTTTT	CASSLRGAGELFF
TRBV13	TRBJ2-1	TRBD1	.	TGTGCCAGCAGCCCTGCCGGACAGGGGAACTACAATGAGCAGTTCTTC	CASSPAGQGNYNEQFF
TRBV29-1	TRBJ2-3	TRBD1	.	TGCAGCGTTCCGTTTGAGGGGGCGACCACAGATACGCAGTATTTT	CSVPFEGATTDTQYF
TRBV4-1	TRBJ2-1	TRBD2	once	TGCGCCAGCAGCCAAGAGCCCTCCGGGAGGGCCTACAATGAGCAGTTCTTC	CASSQEPSGRAYNEQFF
TRBV20-1	TRBJ1-2	TRBD1	.	TGCAGTGCTAGTGTTCGACAGGGTGATGTCTATGGCTACACCTTC	CSASVRQGDVYGYTF
TRBV11-2	TRBJ1-3	.	.	TGTGCCAGCAGCCCCGCAGGGGATAAGGGAAACACCATATATTTT	CASSPAGDKGNTIYF
TRBV9	TRBJ1-1	TRBD1	.	TGTGCCAGCAGCCTTACGACAGGGGAGGTCACTGAAGCTTTCTTT	CASSLTTGEVTEAFF
TRBV19	TRBJ2-7	TRBD1	.	TGTGCCAGTAGTATCCGGGGACAGGGTACGTTCCACGAGCAGTACTTC	CASSIRGQGTFHEQYF